The 20 T cell receptor beta chains reported below all come from one sample, sequenced in a study of shared clonotypes between healthy human individuals. Only in-frame clones appear in the TCRdb table, and some are missing; sequencing was by immunoSEQ multiplex PCR. The sample has about 1.1 million clones, around 82% seen once. The sequencing sample was made of memory CD4+ T cells from PBMCs. Specified subset: CD45RA-negative fraction. These receptor sequences come from a man aged 18 to 29 in good health. Some clones in this sample may be carry-over from other donors' samples.

This chain uses TRBV5-4 with TRBJ2-1, with TRBD2 matching 10 bases. With 1 base clipped from V and 4 bases from J, the junction kept 2 bases outside the gene matches. Germline assignment: CDR1 SGHNT and CDR2 YYREEE (reference sequence). This CDR3 region has 15 residues. CDR3 amino acids: CASSLSSGRYNEQFF. The CDR3 region has the DNA TGTGCCAGCAGCTTGAGTAGCGGGAGGTACAATGAGCAGTTCTTC. Variable domain in full (rest from reference TRBV5-4 and TRBJ2-1): ETGVTQSPTHLIKTRGQQVTLRCSSQSGHNTVSWYQQALGQGPQFIFQYYREEENGRGNFPPRFSGLQFPNYSSELNVNALELDDSALYLCASSLSSGRYNEQFFGPGTRLTVL.

V gene TRBV30 combines with J gene TRBJ1-1, with a possible D match to TRBD1 (6 bases). The CDR3 loop spans 14 amino acids. Per germline, CDR1 GTSNPN and CDR2 SVGIG (reference sequence). V dropped 5 bases and J dropped 12 bases, with 25 bases sitting between them. As DNA, the CDR3 is TGTGCCTGGGGAAGGGAGGACAGCGGCTTCTTTCCTTTCTTT. It specifies CAWGREDSGFFPFF.

The rearrangement links TRBV5-1 to TRBJ2-7; weak D call: TRBD2 (6 bases). CDR1 and CDR2 from the germline V gene are SGHRS and YFSETQ. The ends were cut back, 3 bases at V and 7 bases at J, with 14 bases in the middle. This CDR3 comprises 13 residues. In DNA, the CDR3 is TGCGCCAGCAGCTCTCCCCCAGGGAGGGAGCAGTACTTC. This translates into CASSSPPGREQYF.

The chain combines TRBV10-3 with TRBJ2-1; D is undetermined. The CDR3 runs to 15 residues. Germline V gives CDR1 ENHRY, CDR2 SYGVKD. The V end was cut by 0 bases, the J end by 1 base, with 7 bases between. This chain's CDR3 is CAISESARSYNEQFF. CDR3 DNA sequence: TGTGCCATCAGTGAGTCGGCAAGGTCCTACAATGAGCAGTTCTTC.

Notes on this clone: Other DNA variants within this sample encode the same CDR3. The chain recombines TRBV5-1 with TRBJ2-7; the D gene could be TRBD1 or TRBD2 (5 bases each). Germline-derived CDR1 and CDR2 are SGHRS and YFSETQ. Deletions cut 3 bases from V and 0 bases from J, with 7 bases between. This CDR3 is built from 13 residues. The chain's CDR3 is CASSWGPSYEQYF. The CDR3 DNA reads TGCGCCAGCAGCTGGGGACCCTCCTACGAGCAGTACTTC.

This clone was recorded once. The chain uses TRBV5-1 and TRBJ2-3; maybe TRBD1 (6 bases). The CDR3 is 15 amino acids. Trimming removed 4 bases at V and 6 bases at J, with 18 bases between. The germline V gene has CDR1 SGHRS and CDR2 YFSETQ. The CDR3 nucleotides read TGCGCCAGCAGCGGAATAACAGGGATTGCGGATACGCAGTATTTT. It codes for CASSGITGIADTQYF. Looking up the rest from reference TRBV5-1 and TRBJ2-3 gives the full variable domain: KAGVTQTPRYLIKTRGQQVTLSCSPISGHRSVSWYQQTPGQGLQFLFEYFSETQRNKGNFPGRFSGRQFSNSRSEMNVSTLELGDSALYLCASSGITGIADTQYFGPGTRLTVL.

The genes are TRBV30 and TRBJ2-5, with 7 bases lining up with TRBD2. Losses at the gene ends were 0 bases for V and 5 bases for J; bases not matched to a gene: 6. Germline loops: CDR1 GTSNPN, CDR2 SVGIG (reference sequence). CDR3 length: 14 amino acids. This CDR3 is CAWSVWGGRETQYF. In DNA, the CDR3 is TGTGCCTGGAGTGTTTGGGGAGGGCGGGAGACCCAGTACTTC.

The rearrangement links TRBV7-3 to TRBJ2-7, with 8 bases that match TRBD2. The germline V gene has CDR1 SGHTA and CDR2 FQGTGA. The CDR3 is 18 amino acids. With V trimmed by 3 bases and J by 3 bases, 16 bases remained unmatched. The CDR3 loop reads CASSLPRCISGRFYEQYF. CDR3 DNA: TGTGCCAGCAGCTTGCCGCGCTGCATCAGCGGGAGATTCTACGAGCAGTACTTC.

The V call is TRBV7-8, the J call TRBJ2-7; 7 bases agree with TRBD2. Germline V gene sequence: CDR1 SGHVS, CDR2 FQNEAQ. J lost 12 bases, V lost 1 base, and 9 bases had no gene match. CDR3 length: 13 residues. The CDR3 loop is CASSLDPSGRGYF. The CDR3 coding sequence is TGTGCCAGCAGCTTAGACCCTAGCGGCAGAGGGTACTTC. Variable domain in full (rest from reference TRBV7-8 and TRBJ2-7): GAGVSQSPRYKVAKRGQDVALRCDPISGHVSLFWYQQALGQGPEFLTYFQNEAQLDKSGLPSDRFFAERPEGSVSTLKIQRTQQEDSAVYLCASSLDPSGRGYFGPGTRLTVT.

The chain links TRBV5-1 to TRBJ1-1; D is uncertain. Deletions cut 0 bases from V and 6 bases from J, with 15 bases between. CDR3 length: 15 amino acids. Germline V gene data show CDR1 as SGHRS and CDR2 as YFSETQ. The CDR3 nucleotides are TGCGCCAGCAGCTTGGATCGGGGTGATCGGGCTGAAGCTTTCTTT. Protein product: CASSLDRGDRAEAFF.

V and J are TRBV5-1 and TRBJ2-1; D call uncertain. The CDR3 is 15 amino acids. V was clipped by 0 bases and J by 6 bases, with 13 bases between them. Germline CDR1 is SGHRS and CDR2 is YFSETQ. In DNA form, the CDR3 reads TGCGCCAGCAGCTTGGGGTGGCAGGCCATCAATGAGCAGTTCTTC. Translated: CASSLGWQAINEQFF.

The chain has TRBV2 and TRBJ1-5; TRBD1 matches 11 bases. Germline V gives CDR1 SNHLY, CDR2 FYNNEI. The CDR3 has 15 residues. The junction had 5 bases not matched to a gene; V was cut back by 6 bases and J by 4 bases. This chain's CDR3 is CASRAGTGGNQPQHF. The DNA for the CDR3 is TGTGCCAGCAGAGCCGGGACAGGGGGAAATCAGCCCCAGCATTTT.

This clone was recorded a few times. The genes are TRBV10-2 and TRBJ1-1; D may be TRBD1 (5 bases). This CDR3 has 13 residues. The germline CDR1 and CDR2 sequences are WSHSY and SAAADI. The V and J ends lost 7 bases and 4 bases respectively, with 13 bases between them. CDR3 region: CASMGRPGTEAFF. The CDR3 coding sequence is TGCGCCAGCATGGGACGGCCGGGCACTGAAGCTTTCTTT.

V is TRBV4-1 and J is TRBJ1-2; D possibly corresponds to TRBD1 (5 bases). There are 15 residues in the CDR3. V dropped 0 bases and J dropped 4 bases, with 12 bases sitting between them. Germline assignment: CDR1 MGHRA and CDR2 YSYEKL. The CDR3 DNA reads as TGCGCCAGCAGCCAAGATCTCCGGGACCTCTATGGCTACACCTTC. Amino acid sequence: CASSQDLRDLYGYTF.

This clone has more than one count but fewer than ten. This chain uses TRBV7-2 with TRBJ2-3; 13 positions match TRBD2. J lost 2 bases, V lost 6 bases, and 5 bases had no gene match. This CDR3 has 16 amino acids. The germline V gene has CDR1 SGHTA and CDR2 FQGNSA. For the CDR3, the DNA is TGTGCCAGCAGGAAAGGGACTAGCGGGGTCACAGATACGCAGTATTTT. Translated: CASRKGTSGVTDTQYF.

The chain uses TRBV6-5 and TRBJ2-3; the D is unclear. Germline lookup yields CDR1 MNHEY and CDR2 SVGAGI. Trimming shortened V by 2 bases and J by 5 bases, and 14 bases separated the two germline ends. This CDR3 is 15 amino acids long. The CDR3 spells CASSYGTAGQDTQYF. The CDR3 region has the DNA TGTGCCAGCAGTTACGGCACCGCTGGCCAAGATACGCAGTATTTT.

This clone occurred many times. The chain uses TRBV28 and TRBJ1-2; the D is unclear. V was clipped by 5 bases and J by 4 bases, with 14 bases between them. Germline V gene sequence: CDR1 MDHEN, CDR2 SYDVKM. The CDR3 has 14 amino acids. The CDR3: CASSQSPTSYGYTF. The CDR3 DNA reads TGTGCCAGCAGTCAAAGCCCGACGTCCTATGGCTACACCTTC.

The V call is TRBV7-3, the J call TRBJ1-2, with TRBD1 identical over 7 bases. The CDR3 length is 14 residues. Trimming removed 5 bases from V and 7 bases from J; junction bases left unmatched: 10. CDR1 is SGHTA and CDR2 is FQGTGA in the germline V gene. The CDR3 DNA sequence: TGTGCCAGCAGCCCCACTCAGGGGGAAGTTGGCTACACCTTC. Translating gives CASSPTQGEVGYTF.

The chain has TRBV5-4 and TRBJ2-7; D unclear. The CDR3 is 14 amino acids. From germline, CDR1 is SGHNT and CDR2 YYREEE (reference sequence). With 1 base removed from V and 5 bases from J, the gap between germline ends came to 13 bases. The chain's CDR3 is CASSLSSASDEQYF. The CDR3 DNA follows: TGTGCCAGCAGCTTGAGTTCCGCGAGTGACGAGCAGTACTTC.

This chain uses TRBV29-1 with TRBJ2-7; D possibly matches TRBD1 or TRBD2 (6 bases each). CDR3 length: 15 amino acids. Deletions cut 4 bases from V and 3 bases from J, with 19 bases between. The germline V gene encodes CDR1 SQVTM and CDR2 ANQGSEA. The DNA for the CDR3 is TGCAGCGTTGCGGGTCAAGGGGGAGGTCGCTACGAGCAGTACTTC. This sequence encodes CSVAGQGGGRYEQYF.